This T cell receptor beta chain was observed in a study of blood T cell repertoires in COVID-19. About the study: COVID-19 samples from acute and convalescent phases originated in the United States, Italy and Spain. T cells, B-cell-depleted T cells, or PBMCs supplied cDNA or gDNA.

Germline V gene data show CDR1 as SGHRS and CDR2 as YFSETQ. CDR3 length equals 13 residues. V lost 10 bases and J 0 bases, leaving 11 bases between the germline ends. In the authors' workflow: Reference gene primer amplification in the assay estimated nucleated cell counts. Produced via immunoSEQ multiplex PCR; TCRdb's table is partial and in-frame only. V and J calls and clone size follow that table, whereas D and trimming were derived from the DNA. Among around 150,000 clones listed, 70% to 90% were seen once. This clone has a handful of counts. The source of this sequence is a man younger than 35 with acute or convalescent COVID-19. The J gene is TRBJ2-4, the V gene TRBV5-1; possible D gene TRBD2, 5 bases. The sequencing input was peripheral blood. The CDR3 reads CACYGRAKNIQYF. Here the CDR3 DNA reads TGCGCCTGCTATGGGAGAGCCAAAAACATTCAGTACTTC.